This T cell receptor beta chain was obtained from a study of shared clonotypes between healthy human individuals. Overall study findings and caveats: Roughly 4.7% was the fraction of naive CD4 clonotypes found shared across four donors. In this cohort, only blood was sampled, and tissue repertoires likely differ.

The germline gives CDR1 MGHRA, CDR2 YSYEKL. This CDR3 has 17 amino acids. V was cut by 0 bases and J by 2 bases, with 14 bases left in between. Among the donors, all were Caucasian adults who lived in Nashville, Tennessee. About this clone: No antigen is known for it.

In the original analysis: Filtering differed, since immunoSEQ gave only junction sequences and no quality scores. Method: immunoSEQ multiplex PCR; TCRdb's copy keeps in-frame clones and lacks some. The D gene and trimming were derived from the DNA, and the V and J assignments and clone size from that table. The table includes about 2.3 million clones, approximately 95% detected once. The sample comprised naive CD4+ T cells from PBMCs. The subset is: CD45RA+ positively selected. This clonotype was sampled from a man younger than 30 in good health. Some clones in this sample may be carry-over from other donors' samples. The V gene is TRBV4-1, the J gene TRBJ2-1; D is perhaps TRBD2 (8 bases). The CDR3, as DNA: TGCGCCAGCAGCCAAGAAGGGGGCGGGAGGCCCTACAATGAGCAGTTCTTC. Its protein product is CASSQEGGGRPYNEQFF.